This T cell receptor (beta chain) was captured by sequencing in a study of T cell repertoires in cytomegalovirus infection. Study context: The public TCR beta signatures pointed to both CMV infection and matching HLA type.

CDR3 length: 14 amino acids. V was clipped by 3 bases and J by 3 bases, with 12 bases between them. CDR1 and CDR2 from the germline V gene are SGHAT and FQDESV (reference sequence). Study-level points and caveats: Dominating the ex vivo response were TCR beta clonotypes that were CMV-specific and HLA-C-restricted.

In TCRdb, the reads were re-called with MiXCR into one record per CDR3 protein. Here the sample spans 350,000 to 400,000 distinct CDR3 sequences, roughly 36% being singletons. This clonotype was picked up a small number of times. Its antigen is unidentified. This specimen consisted of cultured PBMCs, obtained from culture after CMV antigen stimulation. This rearrangement joins TRBV11-1 to TRBJ2-7; D perhaps matches TRBD2 (7 bases). This clonotype was obtained from a human donor in good health (CMV status not recorded). Some clones in this sample may be carry-over from other donors' samples. CDR3 sequence: CASSFGGAIYEQYF. The CDR3 nucleotides read TGTGCCAGCAGCTTTGGGGGGGCTATCTACGAGCAGTACTTC.